The rows below give T cell receptor beta chains drawn from one sample of a study of CD8+CD57+ T cells in acquired aplastic anemia. TCRdb reprocessed the reads with MiXCR, giving one entry per CDR3 protein. Of roughly 180,000 distinct CDR3 sequences listed, under 55% are singletons. Sample: sorted CD4+, CD8+, or CD8+CD57+ T cells (not recorded which) from PBMCs. These receptors were taken from a human donor in good health. The CDR3 runs from the conserved cysteine through the conserved F or W. D genes are given only for firm matches. Size is stated for part of the rows, as once, few or many counts, or as a class when the clone is expanded.

v_call	d_call	cdr3_length	j_call	clone_size	cdr3_nt	cdr3_aa
TRBV29-1	NA	11	TRBJ1-2	once	TGCAGCGTTGAGACAGGAGGAGGGTACACCTTC	CSVETGGGYTF
TRBV10-1	NA	14	TRBJ2-7	NA	TGCGCCAGCAGTGAGCGAGGGATCCCCTACGAGCAGTACTTC	CASSERGIPYEQYF
TRBV20-1	NA	13	TRBJ2-7	NA	TGCAGTGCTAGACCTGGGAGGTTCCACGAGCAGTACTTC	CSARPGRFHEQYF
TRBV20-1	TRBD1	14	TRBJ2-7	NA	TGCAGTGCTACATCCGGGACAGGGGGCTACGAGCAGTACTTC	CSATSGTGGYEQYF
TRBV4-2	NA	14	TRBJ2-7	NA	TGTGCCAGCAGCCAAATAACAGGGCTCGGCGAGCAGTACTTC	CASSQITGLGEQYF
TRBV7-8	NA	12	TRBJ2-5	NA	TGTGCCAGCGGGGGGATCCAAGAGACCCAGTACTTC	CASGGIQETQYF
TRBV29-1	NA	13	TRBJ1-1	NA	TGCAGCGTTGATCGGGGGGCAGACGCTGAAGCTTTCTTT	CSVDRGADAEAFF
TRBV7-2	TRBD1	15	TRBJ2-7	few	TGTGCCAGCAGCTTTATCGGGCAGGGGGCCTACGAGCAGTACTTC	CASSFIGQGAYEQYF
TRBV19	NA	13	TRBJ2-3	NA	TGTGCCAGTACGGAGGGCCGCACAGATACGCAGTATTTT	CASTEGRTDTQYF
TRBV7-2	NA	12	TRBJ2-7	NA	TGTGCCAGCAGCCCCAGCGGCTACGAGCAGTACTTC	CASSPSGYEQYF
TRBV7-8	NA	14	TRBJ1-5	NA	TGTGCCAGCAGCCAAGGCCTACCCAATCAGCCCCAGCATTTT	CASSQGLPNQPQHF
TRBV19	NA	13	TRBJ1-5	NA	TGTGCCAGTAGTAACCAAAGGGGCCTGGCCCAGCATTTT	CASSNQRGLAQHF
TRBV7-6	TRBD2	17	TRBJ2-2	many	TGTGCCAGCAGCTTATCTAGCGGGAGTTTGAGCACCGGGGAGCTGTTTTTT	CASSLSSGSLSTGELFF
TRBV6-4	NA	13	TRBJ2-2	NA	TGTGCCAGCAGTGACCCGTCCGCCGGGGAGCTGTTTTTT	CASSDPSAGELFF
TRBV10-3	NA	13	TRBJ2-3	NA	TGTGCCATCAGTCAGACACAGGCAGATACGCAGTATTTT	CAISQTQADTQYF
TRBV29-1	TRBD1	14	TRBJ1-2	many	TGCAGCGTTGAAGTTGGAGGGGGCCCCTATGGCTACACCTTC	CSVEVGGGPYGYTF
TRBV2	NA	11	TRBJ2-7	NA	TGTGCCAGCGGCCAGACCTACGAGCAGTACTTC	CASGQTYEQYF
TRBV3-1	TRBD2	17	TRBJ2-3	NA	TGTGCCAGCAGCCAGGACCCACTAGCGGGAATCACAGATACGCAGTATTTT	CASSQDPLAGITDTQYF
TRBV2	NA	11	TRBJ2-1	NA	TGTGCCAGCACCCTGGCCAATGAGCAGTTCTTC	CASTLANEQFF
TRBV29-1	NA	13	TRBJ2-2	NA	TGCAGCGGGACGTGGGTGGGCACCGGGGAGCTGTTTTTT	CSGTWVGTGELFF
TRBV20-1	TRBD2	15	TRBJ2-1	many	TGCAGTGCTTACGTCGGGAGGAGTAGGTACAATGAGCAGTTCTTC	CSAYVGRSRYNEQFF
TRBV19	NA	14	TRBJ2-1	NA	TGTGCCAGTAGTATAGTTGCATCCTACAATGAGCAGTTCTTC	CASSIVASYNEQFF
TRBV7-2	NA	14	TRBJ1-1	many	TGTGCCAGCAGCTTAACCAGCTTGAACACTGAAGCTTTCTTT	CASSLTSLNTEAFF
TRBV6-4	NA	17	TRBJ2-2	few	TGTGCCAGCAGCCCTCAGGGCGGAAAGCGAGACACCGGGGAGCTGTTTTTT	CASSPQGGKRDTGELFF
TRBV29-1	NA	12	TRBJ1-1	many	TGCAGCGTCATGACAGGGAACACTGAAGCTTTCTTT	CSVMTGNTEAFF
TRBV15	NA	14	TRBJ1-5	NA	TGTGCCACCAGCATCTCGGGGGTGGTTCAGCCCCAGCATTTT	CATSISGVVQPQHF
TRBV20-1	NA	11	TRBJ2-7	NA	TGCAGTAGGTCTCAGGGGGGAGGGCAGTACTTC	CSRSQGGGQYF
TRBV25-1	NA	13	TRBJ2-6	NA	TGTGCCAGCCGTGTATCTGGGGCCAACGTCCTGACTTTC	CASRVSGANVLTF
TRBV24-1	NA	13	TRBJ1-5	NA	TGTGCCACCAGTGCTAGGGCAGATCAGCCCCAGCATTTT	CATSARADQPQHF
TRBV10-1	NA	16	TRBJ2-7	NA	TGCGCCAGCAGTGCCGAGAGGGGGGAGGGGGCGTACGAGCAGTACTTC	CASSAERGEGAYEQYF
TRBV24-1	TRBD2	17	TRBJ2-5	NA	TGTGCCACCAGTGACCCTAGGACTAGCGGTTCCCAAGAGACCCAGTACTTC	CATSDPRTSGSQETQYF
TRBV13	TRBD1	14	TRBJ2-5	many	TGTGCCAGCAGCTCGTGGACAGGGCAAGAGACCCAGTACTTC	CASSSWTGQETQYF
TRBV19	NA	16	TRBJ2-2	many	TGTGCCAGTAGACCTACCGGGACGGCGAACACCGGGGAGCTGTTTTTT	CASRPTGTANTGELFF
TRBV20-1	NA	8	TRBJ1-1	NA	TGCAAAACTACTGAAGCTTTCTTT	CKTTEAFF
TRBV20-1	NA	14	TRBJ1-5	many	TGCAGTGCTAGACCGGGGTATAGCAATCAGCCCCAGCATTTT	CSARPGYSNQPQHF
TRBV6-2/TRBV6-3	TRBD2	15	TRBJ2-1	few	TGTGCCAGCAGATTACGGACTAGCGGTTACAATGAGCAGTTCTTC	CASRLRTSGYNEQFF
TRBV7-3	TRBD1	15	TRBJ1-5	NA	TGTGCCAGCTCCGAACAGGGGTTTGACAATCAGCCCCAGCATTTT	CASSEQGFDNQPQHF
TRBV7-2	NA	19	TRBJ2-7	many	TGTGCCAGCAGTTCTCCCAGGACGGGGCCGCAACACAGAACCTACGAGCAGTACTTC	CASSSPRTGPQHRTYEQYF
TRBV2	NA	14	TRBJ2-3	NA	TGTGCCAGCATGCGTGGTGGATACACAGATACGCAGTATTTT	CASMRGGYTDTQYF
TRBV5-6	TRBD1	16	TRBJ2-7	many	TGTGCCAGCAGCCGAATTGGGACAGGGGGTTTGGGGGAGCAGTACTTC	CASSRIGTGGLGEQYF
TRBV28	TRBD1	15	TRBJ2-7	few	TGTGCCAGCAGTCGACAGGGGATCGGGTACTACGAGCAGTACTTC	CASSRQGIGYYEQYF
TRBV7-2	NA	14	TRBJ1-3	NA	TGTGCCAGCAGAGGGGGGGACTCTGGAAACACCATATATTTT	CASRGGDSGNTIYF
TRBV7-9	NA	12	TRBJ2-7	few	TGTGCCAGCAGCTTAGGGCAGGACGAGCAGTACTTC	CASSLGQDEQYF
TRBV19	TRBD1	15	TRBJ1-5	many	TGTGCCAGTAGGCCCCGGGACAGGGGCAATCAGCCCCAGCATTTT	CASRPRDRGNQPQHF
TRBV20-1	TRBD2	14	TRBJ2-3	many	TGCAGTGCTTGGACTAGCGGGAGGCCGGATACGCAGTATTTT	CSAWTSGRPDTQYF
TRBV3-1	TRBD1	14	TRBJ1-1	NA	TGTGCCAGCAGCCGGACAGGGAGGAGCACTGAAGCTTTCTTT	CASSRTGRSTEAFF
TRBV27	NA	14	TRBJ2-5	NA	TGTGCCAGCAGTTTTGGGGGGAGTGAGGAGACCCAGTACTTC	CASSFGGSEETQYF
TRBV7-9	TRBD2	13	TRBJ2-7	NA	TGTGCCAGCAGACTCGGGGGGGAATACGAGCAGTACTTC	CASRLGGEYEQYF